Listed below are T cell receptor beta chains from one sample, sequenced in a study of shared T cell receptors in the human thymus. The data were produced by immunoSEQ multiplex PCR, yet TCRdb's version contains in-frame clones alone and is incomplete. Altogether about 540,000 clones are present, about 84% being singletons, with the ten largest covering approximately 0.013%. These data were also filed under a second study, of human thymus T cells.

Sequenced input: thymocytes. The source of these receptors is a boy under two years old with a congenital heart defect. Each CDR3 is given with its conserved first and last residue. A D gene is named only where the DNA matches it firmly. Rows may omit the clone size; those that give it use once, few, many or a size class.

NA	TRBV19	TRBJ1-5	NA	CASKTKNNPPSSGVDQPQHF	TGTGCCAGTAAAACCAAAAATAACCCGCCATCATCAGGGGTGGATCAGCCCCAGCATTTT
TRBD1	TRBV5-8	TRBJ1-1	NA	CASTKERGRENTEAFF	TGTGCCAGCACCAAAGAAAGGGGGCGGGAGAACACTGAAGCTTTCTTT
TRBD2	TRBV4-2	TRBJ2-3	NA	CASSRVRTSGGPTDTQYF	TGTGCCAGCAGCAGAGTCAGGACTAGCGGGGGCCCCACAGATACGCAGTATTTT
NA	TRBV27	TRBJ1-3	once	CASSSGVSSGNTIYF	TGTGCCAGCAGTTCAGGGGTTAGTTCTGGAAACACCATATATTTT
TRBD1	TRBV27	TRBJ2-4	NA	CASSLAAQGAIKNIQYF	TGTGCCAGCAGTTTGGCGGCCCAGGGGGCAATCAAAAACATTCAGTACTTC
TRBD2	TRBV27	TRBJ2-3	NA	CASNILGGRVDTQYF	TGTGCCAGCAACATCCTGGGCGGGAGGGTGGATACGCAGTATTTT
TRBD2	TRBV15	TRBJ2-1	NA	CATSRVPPLAGCNEQFF	TGTGCCACCAGCAGAGTTCCCCCACTAGCGGGTTGCAATGAGCAGTTCTTC
TRBD2	TRBV14	TRBJ2-7	NA	CASSQDWTSGSRYEQYF	TGTGCCAGCAGCCAAGATTGGACTAGCGGGAGTCGCTACGAGCAGTACTTC
TRBD2	TRBV18	TRBJ2-1	NA	CASSPPSSGARNEQFF	TGTGCCAGCTCACCTCCTTCTAGCGGAGCCAGGAATGAGCAGTTCTTC
TRBD2	TRBV15	TRBJ2-1	NA	CATSRAVAGHLF	TGTGCCACCAGCAGGGCCGTAGCGGGACACCTCTTC
TRBD2	TRBV7-9	TRBJ2-1	NA	CASSLSGGSSEQFF	TGTGCCAGCAGCCTAAGCGGCGGGAGTTCTGAGCAGTTCTTC
NA	TRBV14	TRBJ1-1	NA	CASSPGRGMNTEAFF	TGTGCCAGCAGCCCGGGACGGGGGATGAACACTGAAGCTTTCTTT
NA	TRBV14	TRBJ2-7	few	CASSQEGRISSYEQYF	TGTGCCAGCAGCCAAGAGGGGCGGATTAGCTCCTACGAGCAGTACTTC
NA	TRBV5-4	TRBJ2-7	NA	CASSPSRATYEQYF	TGTGCCAGCAGCCCCTCGCGAGCCACCTACGAGCAGTACTTC
TRBD2	TRBV7-9	TRBJ2-7	NA	CASSRTSGRAHYEQYF	TGTGCCAGCAGCAGGACTAGCGGGAGGGCCCACTACGAGCAGTACTTC
NA	TRBV21-1	TRBJ1-2	NA	CASSNLGQGGYGYTF	TGTGCCAGCAGCAACCTAGGACAGGGCGGGTATGGCTACACCTTC
NA	TRBV15	TRBJ2-7	NA	CATSGRLYEQYF	TGTGCCACCAGCGGGAGACTCTACGAGCAGTACTTC
TRBD1	TRBV18	TRBJ2-7	NA	CASSPKGAGELLEQYF	TGTGCCAGCTCACCAAAGGGGGCAGGGGAACTACTCGAGCAGTACTTC
NA	TRBV28	TRBJ1-2	NA	CASGDPYSGGQGYTF	TGTGCCAGCGGTGATCCTTATTCCGGGGGGCAAGGCTACACCTTC
TRBD1	TRBV5-1	TRBJ2-7	NA	CASSLGDRVNEQYF	TGCGCCAGCTCCTTAGGGGACAGGGTCAACGAGCAGTACTTC
TRBD1	TRBV5-1	TRBJ2-1	NA	CASRLVGGEGTESRGVQFF	TGCGCCAGCAGGTTGGTAGGGGGAGAGGGGACAGAGTCCAGAGGTGTGCAGTTCTTC
NA	TRBV2	TRBJ2-5	few	CASRDNLTSRQETQYF	TGTGCCAGCAGGGATAATCTCACATCTAGGCAAGAGACCCAGTACTTC
TRBD1	TRBV4-2	TRBJ2-5	once	CASSAGTAVPETQYF	TGTGCCAGCAGCGCCGGGACAGCGGTCCCAGAGACCCAGTACTTC
NA	TRBV5-1	TRBJ2-7	NA	CASSLGGPHEQYF	TGCGCCAGCAGCTTGGGGGGGCCCCACGAGCAGTACTTC
NA	TRBV7-2	TRBJ2-1	NA	CASSSRLEPRDYNEQFF	TGTGCCAGCAGCTCCCGTCTAGAGCCCAGAGACTACAATGAGCAGTTCTTC
TRBD1	TRBV5-6	TRBJ2-3	NA	CASSIRTGGDTDTQYF	TGTGCCAGCAGCATACGGACAGGGGGGGACACAGATACGCAGTATTTT
NA	TRBV15	TRBJ1-4	NA	CATSRDSRTAYNEKLFF	TGTGCCACCAGCAGAGATTCCAGGACAGCTTATAATGAAAAACTGTTTTTT
NA	TRBV5-1	TRBJ1-1	once	CASSRQGPVNTEAFF	TGCGCCAGCAGTCGGCAGGGGCCGGTGAACACTGAAGCTTTCTTT
NA	TRBV6-5	TRBJ1-5	NA	CASSRDRSRGQPQHF	TGTGCCAGCAGTCGCGACAGGTCAAGAGGTCAGCCCCAGCATTTT